The sequence of this T cell receptor beta chain was determined in a study of shared clonotypes between healthy human individuals. Per germline, CDR1 MGHDK and CDR2 SYGVNS. The CDR3 has 16 amino acids. Germline trimming cut 4 bases from V and 7 bases from J; bases unmatched to any gene: 11. On this clone: The target antigen is unknown.

Findings and limits, study-wide: Estimated clonotype richness was generally higher in naive than memory subsets.

TCRdb keeps only in-frame clones here, not all; method: immunoSEQ multiplex PCR. The sample shows under 600,000 clones, around 95% of them seen only once. All donors were Caucasian adults living in Nashville, Tennessee. V is TRBV25-1 and J is TRBJ2-1; TRBD2 agrees at 9 bases. The receptor was isolated from a woman between 25 and 40 years old in good health. Sequencing input: naive CD4+ T cells sorted from blood. Noted subset: CD45RA+ positively selected. The CDR3 is CASSGPIAGALNEQFF. The DNA for the CDR3 is TGTGCCAGCAGTGGGCCGATAGCGGGAGCGTTGAATGAGCAGTTCTTC.